The 24 T cell receptor beta chains below were found in one sample sequenced in a study of cytomegalovirus exposure and HLA in healthy donors (dated by TCRdb to about 2017). Preparation of the library involved the immunoSEQ multiplex PCR assay. For the multiplex PCR, a mixture combining 60 forward primers for TCR Vbeta segments and 13 reverse primers for TCR Jbeta segments was used. Here the immuneACCESS table is served through TCRdb, limited to in-frame sequences with V and J called. Missing clones are a known gap in these copies; in checked studies unresolved V genes cover under half, and the rest lacks a known reason. The sample yields about 270,000 clones; about nine tenths were counted once. Of the sample, roughly 4% is held by the ten largest clones. The sample taken for sequencing was PBMCs. These receptors all stem from a man aged 40-49 years in good health and CMV-seropositive.

The chain is built from TRBV18 and TRBJ2-2; perhaps TRBD1 as D (6 bases). The CDR3 runs to 14 residues. V shed 2 bases and J shed 4 bases, with 8 bases lying between them. The germline V gene has CDR1 KGHSH and CDR2 LQKENI. DNA for the CDR3: TGTGCCAGCTCACCAGGCAGGGGCACCGGGGAGCTGTTTTTT. Protein sequence: CASSPGRGTGELFF.

The chain combines TRBV10-3 with TRBJ1-2; D gene ambiguous. Trimming stripped 5 bases from V and 3 bases from J, with 10 bases between. The CDR3 loop spans 13 amino acids. From germline, CDR1 is ENHRY and CDR2 SYGVKD. This chain's CDR3 is CAISPGRDYGYTF. The CDR3 DNA follows: TGTGCCATCAGTCCTGGTCGCGACTATGGCTACACCTTC.

This clone appeared a single time. The V gene is TRBV6-5, the J gene TRBJ2-3; tentative D call: TRBD2 (6 bases). The V gene lost 6 bases and the J gene lost 2 bases, with 12 bases spanning the gap. Germline V lookup: CDR1 MNHEY, CDR2 SVGAGI. The CDR3 sequence is 14 residues long. The CDR3: CASRRSGATDTQYF. The CDR3 DNA is TGTGCCAGCAGGCGCTCGGGAGCCACAGATACGCAGTATTTT.

This clone was detected only a few times. The rearrangement joins TRBV2 to TRBJ2-7; 11 bases fit TRBD2. Germline CDR1 is SNHLY and CDR2 is FYNNEI. The CDR3 has 14 amino acids. J was trimmed by 6 bases and V by 3 bases; bases with no gene match: 4. CDR3 sequence reads: CASSDSGRASEQYF. CDR3 DNA: TGTGCCAGCAGTGATAGCGGGAGGGCCTCCGAGCAGTACTTC. Based on the CDR3 plus reference TRBV2 and TRBJ2-7, the full variable domain is EPEVTQTPSHQVTQMGQEVILRCVPISNHLYFYWYRQILGQKVEFLVSFYNNEISEKSEIFDDQFSVERPDGSNFTLKIRSTKLEDSAMYFCASSDSGRASEQYFGPGTRLTVT.

V is TRBV4-2 and J is TRBJ2-1, with 7 bases lining up with TRBD1. The junction had 8 bases not matched to a gene; V was cut back by 4 bases and J by 2 bases. CDR3 size: 16 residues. The V gene's germline CDR1 is LGHNA and CDR2 YNFKEQ. CDR3 bases: TGTGCCAGCAGCCGTGGGACAGTAATTACCTACAATGAGCAGTTCTTC. Its translation: CASSRGTVITYNEQFF.

This sequence joins TRBV28 and TRBJ2-3; a possible D gene is TRBD1 (6 bases). The CDR3 consists of 16 residues. Germline CDR1 reads MDHEN; CDR2 reads SYDVKM. V was clipped by 6 bases and J by 0 bases, with 16 bases between them. The CDR3 protein is CASSRPQGRSTDTQYF. The CDR3 coding sequence is TGTGCCAGCAGCCGACCACAGGGAAGAAGCACAGATACGCAGTATTTT.

The chain is built from TRBV21-1 and TRBJ1-2; the table's D call of TRBD1 was not tested on the DNA. TRBV21-1 is given as a pseudogene. This CDR3 contains 12 residues. Here the CDR3 DNA reads TGTGCCGGACAGGGGTCTAACTATGGCTACACCTTC. The encoded protein is CAGQGSNYGYTF.

This clone was counted between two and nine times. J is TRBJ2-1 and V is TRBV6-5, with a weak D call TRBD2 (6 bases). There are 12 residues in the CDR3. Germline V gene lookup returns CDR1 MNHEY and CDR2 SVGAGI. The ends were cut back, 5 bases at V and 10 bases at J, with 12 bases in the middle. The CDR3 DNA sequence: TGTGCCAGCAGTGATGAAGCGGGCGAGCAGTTCTTC. Protein: CASSDEAGEQFF.

V usage is TRBV19 and J usage is TRBJ2-3; weak D call: TRBD2 (5 bases). Per germline, CDR1 LNHDA and CDR2 SQIVND (reference sequence). Between the trimmed V and J ends, which lost 8 bases and 1 base, there was a span of 13 bases. CDR3 size: 14 residues. CDR3 sequence reads: CASSPSGGTDTQYF. CDR3 in DNA: TGTGCCAGTTCTCCGAGCGGAGGCACAGATACGCAGTATTTT.

V usage is TRBV2 and J usage is TRBJ2-5; D possibly corresponds to TRBD2 (5 bases). CDR3 length: 13 amino acids. Germline assignment: CDR1 SNHLY and CDR2 FYNNEI. With 7 bases removed from V and 4 bases from J, the gap between germline ends came to 13 bases. DNA of the CDR3: TGTGCCAGCACGGGGTGGCGCGCAGAGACCCAGTACTTC. This sequence encodes CASTGWRAETQYF.

The chain employs TRBV15 and TRBJ1-1; 8 bases agree with TRBD1. The germline V gene has CDR1 LNHNV and CDR2 YYDKDF (reference sequence). With V trimmed by 5 bases and J by 2 bases, 10 bases remained unmatched. This CDR3 contains 16 residues. The CDR3 region is CATSPTRGQENTEAFF. The CDR3 nucleotides are TGTGCCACCAGCCCCACCCGGGGACAGGAAAACACTGAAGCTTTCTTT.

The chain combines TRBV7-6 with TRBJ2-1, with a possible D match to TRBD2 (5 bases). V dropped 1 base and J dropped 3 bases, with 19 bases sitting between them. The CDR3 loop spans 18 amino acids. Germline V gives CDR1 SGHVS, CDR2 FNYEAQ. In DNA form, the CDR3 reads TGTGCCAGCAGCTTAGGATTAGGGCGGGCCCGAAACTACAATGAGCAGTTCTTC. It specifies CASSLGLGRARNYNEQFF.

V gene TRBV6-1 combines with J gene TRBJ2-3, with a weak D call TRBD1 (6 bases). The CDR3 runs 13 residues. Germline CDR1 MNHNS, CDR2 SASEGT. Trimming stripped 6 bases from V and 4 bases from J, with 11 bases between. This chain's CDR3 is CASSLQGPDTQYF. For the CDR3, the DNA is TGTGCCAGCAGCTTACAGGGCCCAGATACGCAGTATTTT.

The rearrangement joins TRBV6-5 to TRBJ1-2, with TRBD1 matching over 7 bases. V was pared by 6 bases and J by 5 bases, with 9 bases of the junction left unmatched. In germline, CDR1 is MNHEY, CDR2 SVGAGI. This CDR3 comprises 14 residues. The CDR3 spells CASRPGTVVYGYTF. DNA of the CDR3: TGTGCCAGCAGACCCGGGACAGTAGTATATGGCTACACCTTC.

The chain uses TRBV29-1 and TRBJ2-5; D might be TRBD2 (6 bases). The V end lost 3 bases, the J end lost 2 bases, and 22 bases lay between the germline ends. CDR1 is SQVTM, CDR2 ANQGSEA, per germline. This CDR3 is built from 17 residues. In DNA, the CDR3 is TGCAGCGTTGAGGTCCTAGGGCAACATAGCGGACAAGAGACCCAGTACTTC. Translating gives CSVEVLGQHSGQETQYF. Full variable domain (outside the CDR3, taken from reference TRBV29-1 and TRBJ2-5): SAVISQKPSRDICQRGTSLTIQCQVDSQVTMMFWYRQQPGQSLTLIATANQGSEATYESGFVIDKFPISRPNLTFSTLTVSNMSPEDSSIYLCSVEVLGQHSGQETQYFGPGTRLLVL.

The chain uses TRBV19 and TRBJ2-7; a possible D gene is TRBD2 (7 bases). CDR3 length equals 14 residues. The V end was cut by 1 base, the J end by 5 bases, with 12 bases between. Germline CDR1 is LNHDA and CDR2 is SQIVND (reference sequence). The CDR3 loop reads CASSIGRGAHEQYF. CDR3 nucleotides: TGTGCCAGTAGTATAGGCCGGGGGGCCCACGAGCAGTACTTC.

In its sample, this clone was seen once. The chain employs TRBV19 and TRBJ2-3; 10 nucleotides line up with TRBD2. The ends lost 6 bases at V and 3 bases at J; junction bases unmatched: 3. Per germline, CDR1 LNHDA and CDR2 SQIVND (reference sequence). CDR3 length: 14 amino acids. For the CDR3, the DNA is TGTGCCAGTAGGGGACTAGCGCGAACAGATACGCAGTATTTT. It translates to CASRGLARTDTQYF.

V is TRBV7-3 and J is TRBJ2-7; a weak D match, TRBD2 (6 bases). CDR1 is SGHTA and CDR2 is FQGTGA in the germline V gene. The CDR3 covers 15 residues. V was cut by 5 bases and J by 3 bases, with 17 bases left in between. The CDR3 here is CASSPSRGAFYEQYF. Here the CDR3 DNA reads TGTGCCAGCAGCCCCTCGCGGGGCGCATTCTACGAGCAGTACTTC.

The chain combines TRBV15 with TRBJ2-7, with a possible D match to TRBD1 (6 bases). The CDR3 runs 17 residues. CDR1 and CDR2 (germline): LNHNV, YYDKDF (reference sequence). V lost 1 base and J 5 bases, leaving 21 bases between the germline ends. The CDR3 DNA reads TGTGCCACCAGCAGAGTACGAATTACAGGGTTTTTCGACGAGCAGTACTTC. As protein: CATSRVRITGFFDEQYF.

This chain links TRBV5-4 with TRBJ2-1; 14 positions agree with TRBD2. CDR3 length: 16 amino acids. Per the germline V gene, CDR1 is SGHNT and CDR2 is YYREEE (reference sequence). The ends lost 4 bases at V and 9 bases at J; junction bases unmatched: 9. CDR3 sequence: CASSRGLAGGVGEQFF. DNA of the CDR3: TGTGCCAGCAGCCGTGGACTAGCGGGAGGCGTCGGTGAGCAGTTCTTC.

The chain links TRBV25-1 to TRBJ1-5; 9 bases fit TRBD1. The CDR3 is 17 residues long. The germline gives CDR1 MGHDK, CDR2 SYGVNS. J lost 0 bases, V lost 6 bases, and 9 bases had no gene match. CDR3 loop: CASRGGGTGYSNQPQHF. CDR3 bases: TGTGCCAGCAGAGGGGGGGGGACAGGGTATAGCAATCAGCCCCAGCATTTT.

The chain carries TRBV7-3 and TRBJ2-3; the D gene is possibly TRBD2 (5 bases). The germline CDR1 and CDR2 sequences are SGHTA and FQGTGA. The V gene lost 1 base and the J gene lost 0 bases, with 8 bases spanning the gap. The CDR3 is 15 residues long. The chain's CDR3 is CASSLSGGSTDTQYF. CDR3 sequence (DNA): TGTGCCAGCAGCTTAAGTGGAGGCAGCACAGATACGCAGTATTTT.

Here the CDR3 DNA reads TGTGCCAGCAGTCCCCCCGGGGGGGCCTATGGCTACACCTTC. Translated: CASSPPGGAYGYTF. This rearrangement joins TRBV27 to TRBJ1-2; D possibly corresponds to TRBD1 (6 bases). Looked up from germline, CDR1 is MNHEY and CDR2 is SMNVEV (reference sequence). The CDR3 is 14 amino acids. The V end was cut by 5 bases, the J end by 4 bases, with 14 bases between.

The chain combines TRBV28 with TRBJ2-5; tentative D call: TRBD2 (6 bases). CDR1 is MDHEN and CDR2 is SYDVKM in the germline V gene. Trimming cost V 2 bases and J 10 bases, with 14 bases left between them. This CDR3 is 13 amino acids long. CDR3 DNA: TGTGCCAGCAGTTTACAGTCCTGGAGGGACCAGTACTTC. Translation gives CASSLQSWRDQYF.